Shown below are 23 T cell receptor beta chains from a single sample sequenced in a study of CD8+ T cells in alopecia areata. Sequencing templates came from extracted RNA that was reverse transcribed into cDNA. Sequenced by immunoSEQ multiplex PCR; TCRdb stores in-frame clones only, minus some. The sample holds 80,000 to 100,000 clones; over 40% are singletons and the top ten take around 0.8%. The sequenced material came from CD4+ T cells sorted from blood. These receptors all come from a human donor with alopecia areata.

The chain has TRBV30 and TRBJ2-5, with D possibly called TRBD1 or TRBD2 (5 bases each). CDR3 length: 14 residues. The V end lost 0 bases, the J end lost 4 bases, and 12 bases lay between the germline ends. Germline CDR1 is GTSNPN and CDR2 is SVGIG (reference sequence). The CDR3 DNA reads as TGTGCCTGGAGTGTCCAGGGACGGCTAGAGACCCAGTACTTC. Translation gives CAWSVQGRLETQYF.

This clone showed up just a few times. This sequence joins TRBV7-9 and TRBJ2-1; D remains unclear. Germline V CDR1 and CDR2: SEHNR, FQNEAQ (reference sequence). The CDR3 is made up of 15 amino acids. Deletions cut 5 bases from V and 2 bases from J, with 13 bases between. This chain's CDR3 is CASSLDGFTYNEQFF. CDR3 in DNA: TGTGCCAGCAGCCTCGACGGGTTTACCTACAATGAGCAGTTCTTC.

The chain combines TRBV29-1 with TRBJ2-5; 7 nucleotides match TRBD2. The CDR3 runs 12 residues. Trimming cost V 4 bases and J 7 bases; bases outside gene matches: 6. Germline V lookup: CDR1 SQVTM, CDR2 ANQGSEA. CDR3 sequence reads: CSVGPPGGTQYF. The CDR3 coding sequence is TGCAGCGTTGGACCTCCGGGGGGGACCCAGTACTTC.

V usage is TRBV5-6 and J usage is TRBJ2-5; D ambiguous. This CDR3 spans 13 amino acids. Germline lookup yields CDR1 SGHDT and CDR2 YYEEEE. Trimming cost V 3 bases and J 5 bases, with 11 bases left between them. The CDR3 nucleotides read TGTGCCAGCAGCTACACCTATGCGGAGACCCAGTACTTC. Amino acid sequence: CASSYTYAETQYF. The whole variable domain, remainder taken from reference TRBV5-6 and TRBJ2-5, is DAGVTQSPTHLIKTRGQQVTLRCSPKSGHDTVSWYQQALGQGPQFIFQYYEEEERQRGNFPDRFSGHQFPNYSSELNVNALLLGDSALYLCASSYTYAETQYFGPGTRLLVL.

The chain employs TRBV5-1 and TRBJ2-5, with 15 bases aligning to TRBD2. Germline V gives CDR1 SGHRS, CDR2 YFSETQ. The V and J ends lost 4 bases and 4 bases, in that order; junction bases with no gene match: 5. This CDR3 is 16 amino acids long. The CDR3, as DNA: TGCGCCAGCAGCCCGGGACTAGCGGGGGGTTTAGAGACCCAGTACTTC. This encodes CASSPGLAGGLETQYF.

The chain joins TRBV28 to TRBJ2-6; D is perhaps TRBD2 (6 bases). This CDR3 spans 19 amino acids. Germline lookup yields CDR1 MDHEN and CDR2 SYDVKM. Trimming took off 1 base at V and 0 bases at J, with 16 bases between the two ends. Here the CDR3 DNA reads TGTGCCAGCAGTTTATACACGACGGGAGTAGGCTCTGGGGCCAACGTCCTGACTTTC. It yields the protein CASSLYTTGVGSGANVLTF.

The V call is TRBV29-1, the J call TRBJ2-1; 7 bases are a match to TRBD1. Germline V CDR1 and CDR2: SQVTM, ANQGSEA. The CDR3 spans 13 residues. V was clipped by 4 bases and J by 5 bases; unmatched bases: 5. CDR3 loop: CSVAQGNDNEQFF. The CDR3, as DNA: TGCAGCGTTGCACAGGGGAACGACAATGAGCAGTTCTTC.

The V call is TRBV7-2, the J call TRBJ2-5, with D possibly being TRBD2 (5 bases). Trimming pared 2 bases from V and 1 base from J, leaving 8 bases between. This CDR3 contains 14 residues. Germline CDR1 reads SGHTA; CDR2 reads FQGNSA. CDR3: CASSLWAGQETQYF. The CDR3 bases are TGTGCCAGCAGCTTATGGGCGGGCCAAGAGACCCAGTACTTC. Using reference TRBV7-2 and TRBJ2-5 for the parts outside the CDR3, the full variable domain is GAGVSQSPSNKVTEKGKDVELRCDPISGHTALYWYRQSLGQGLEFLIYFQGNSAPDKSGLPSDRFSAERTGGSVSTLTIQRTQQEDSAVYLCASSLWAGQETQYFGPGTRLLVL.

This clone has more than one count but fewer than ten. The rearrangement joins TRBV7-2 to TRBJ2-5; D remains ambiguous. Germline-derived CDR1 and CDR2 are SGHTA and FQGNSA. The ends were cut back, 4 bases at V and 4 bases at J, with 13 bases in the middle. There are 14 residues in the CDR3. The CDR3: CASSSAWWGETQYF. The DNA for the CDR3 is TGTGCCAGCAGCTCAGCTTGGTGGGGAGAGACCCAGTACTTC.

This clone was recorded a few times. The chain recombines TRBV21-1 with TRBJ2-5. TRBV21-1 counts as a pseudogene. The CDR3 runs to 11 residues. The CDR3 DNA follows: TGTGCCAGCAGCAAAACAGAGACCCAGTACTTC. This codes for CASSKTETQYF.

This clone was recorded many times. The rearrangement joins TRBV7-2 to TRBJ1-3; D unclear. The CDR3 sequence is 15 residues long. Trimming cost V 0 bases and J 2 bases, with 8 bases left between them. Germline V gene data show CDR1 as SGHTA and CDR2 as FQGNSA. The CDR3: CASSLATGTGNTIYF. The CDR3 nucleotides are TGTGCCAGCAGCTTAGCGACGGGAACTGGAAACACCATATATTTT.

The chain carries TRBV29-1 and TRBJ2-7, with unresolved D. The V end was cut by 6 bases, the J end by 3 bases, with 9 bases between. The CDR3 length is 11 residues. CDR1 is SQVTM and CDR2 is ANQGSEA in the germline V gene. The CDR3 nucleotides read TGCAGCGTGCGAGTCTTCTACGAGCAGTACTTC. Translation gives CSVRVFYEQYF.

The V gene is TRBV13, the J gene TRBJ2-5; perhaps TRBD1 as D (6 bases). Germline V lookup: CDR1 PRHDT, CDR2 FYEKMQ (reference sequence). There are 15 residues in the CDR3. The V gene lost 5 bases and the J gene lost 2 bases, with 15 bases spanning the gap. The CDR3 DNA is TGTGCCAGCAGCGAGACACCGGGACAACAAGAGACCCAGTACTTC. Translated: CASSETPGQQETQYF.

The genes are TRBV30 and TRBJ1-1; D remains ambiguous. Germline CDR1 and CDR2: GTSNPN and SVGIG (reference sequence). V was trimmed by 0 bases and J by 1 base, leaving 6 bases between them. The CDR3 loop spans 13 amino acids. The CDR3 reads CAWSVAGNTEAFF. CDR3 in DNA: TGTGCCTGGAGTGTGGCAGGGAACACTGAAGCTTTCTTT.

This rearrangement joins TRBV30 to TRBJ2-7; tentative D call: TRBD2 (6 bases). The CDR3 totals 14 residues. CDR1 is GTSNPN and CDR2 is SVGIG in the germline V gene (reference sequence). The V gene lost 0 bases and the J gene lost 2 bases, with 11 bases spanning the gap. Here the CDR3 DNA reads TGTGCCTGGAGTGTAGGAGGGAGCGCCTACGAGCAGTACTTC. Its protein is CAWSVGGSAYEQYF.

This rearrangement joins TRBV11-2 to TRBJ2-3; maybe TRBD2 (6 bases). Trimming removed 0 bases at V and 13 bases at J, with 11 bases between. The CDR3 runs to 12 residues. Germline V gene data show CDR1 as SGHAT and CDR2 as FQNNGV. CDR3 amino acids: CASSLDRGLKYF. The CDR3 nucleotides read TGTGCCAGCAGCTTAGATCGGGGACTGAAGTATTTT.

This clone was observed a handful of times. The chain combines TRBV7-2 with TRBJ1-5; D uncertain. The V gene's germline CDR1 is SGHTA and CDR2 FQGNSA. The CDR3 is 13 amino acids. The V end was cut by 5 bases, the J end by 4 bases, with 9 bases between. CDR3 sequence reads: CASSTRGNQPQHF. The CDR3 DNA is TGTGCCAGCAGCACCCGGGGAAATCAGCCCCAGCATTTT.

This clone was seen more than once but under ten times. The chain carries TRBV11-2 and TRBJ2-5; 7 bases match TRBD2. Trimming cost V 0 bases and J 5 bases; bases outside gene matches: 9. Germline loops: CDR1 SGHAT, CDR2 FQNNGV. The CDR3 is made up of 16 amino acids. The chain's CDR3 is CASSLDYGLVVETQYF. In nucleotides, the CDR3 is TGTGCCAGCAGCTTAGATTACGGACTAGTAGTTGAGACCCAGTACTTC.

This chain connects TRBV29-1 to TRBJ2-2; weak D call: TRBD2 (5 bases). CDR3 length: 12 residues. CDR1 is SQVTM, CDR2 ANQGSEA, per germline. Trimming removed 4 bases at V and 5 bases at J, with 8 bases between. The CDR3 DNA is TGCAGCGTTGGTGAGCGGACCGGGGAGCTGTTTTTT. It specifies CSVGERTGELFF.

The genes are TRBV29-1 and TRBJ2-2; TRBD1 matches at 7 bases. Trimming removed 6 bases from V and 7 bases from J; junction bases left unmatched: 8. Germline loops: CDR1 SQVTM, CDR2 ANQGSEA. The CDR3 covers 13 residues. The CDR3 loop reads CSVVRQGNGELFF. In DNA, the CDR3 is TGCAGCGTGGTCCGACAGGGAAACGGGGAGCTGTTTTTT.

The table lists this clone with a few counts. DNA for the CDR3: TGCAGCGTTGAAGCAGTCAGGGGTAACACTGAAGCTTTCTTT. Residues: CSVEAVRGNTEAFF. V is TRBV29-1 and J is TRBJ1-1, with D tentatively TRBD1 (6 bases). The CDR3 runs 14 residues. V shed 1 base and J shed 2 bases, with 11 bases lying between them. Germline assignment: CDR1 SQVTM and CDR2 ANQGSEA. Looking up the rest from reference TRBV29-1 and TRBJ1-1 gives the full variable domain: SAVISQKPSRDICQRGTSLTIQCQVDSQVTMMFWYRQQPGQSLTLIATANQGSEATYESGFVIDKFPISRPNLTFSTLTVSNMSPEDSSIYLCSVEAVRGNTEAFFGQGTRLTVV.

This chain connects TRBV28 to TRBJ1-2; the D gene is possibly TRBD1 (6 bases). Germline CDR1 is MDHEN and CDR2 is SYDVKM. The CDR3 is made up of 14 amino acids. V dropped 6 bases and J dropped 3 bases, with 14 bases sitting between them. CDR3: CASRPTGTHYGYTF. CDR3 coding DNA: TGTGCCAGCAGACCGACCGGGACACACTATGGCTACACCTTC.

The V call is TRBV29-1, the J call TRBJ1-2; D gene uncertain. Trimming took off 5 bases at V and 8 bases at J, with 21 bases between the two ends. This CDR3 region has 14 residues. Germline assignment: CDR1 SQVTM and CDR2 ANQGSEA. The CDR3 loop is CSVSEGAGGGGYTF. CDR3 nucleotide sequence: TGCAGCGTTTCTGAGGGAGCAGGCGGTGGGGGCTACACCTTC.